The TCR beta chain under discussion was sequenced for a study of T cells in Graves' hyperthyroidism and ophthalmopathy. Amplification yielded TCR beta CDR3 regions, with RNA transcripts as the source. The TCR CDR3 was amplified in a first-round RT-PCR using the HTBI primer set. TCRdb processed the multiplex PCR reads anew with MiXCR; each CDR3 protein has one entry. There are roughly 400,000 distinct CDR3 sequences in the sample; about a sixth occur only once, and 28% lies in the top ten. Findings and limits, study-wide: Within blood appeared most thyroid clonotypes that had expanded above 0.001.

The trim removed 5 bases at V and 3 bases at J, leaving 10 bases unmatched. This CDR3 has 16 residues. The germline V gene encodes CDR1 SEHNR and CDR2 FQNEAQ (reference sequence). Blood was drawn at first hyperthyroidism diagnosis, before any ophthalmopathy symptoms. PBMCs were collected from an approximately 9.3 ml volume of fresh peripheral blood. About this clonotype itself: The antigen remains unidentified.

This clonotype was obtained from a young woman with Graves' hyperthyroidism that later progressed to Graves' ophthalmopathy. The chain carries TRBV7-9 and TRBJ2-7; TRBD1 matches at 10 bases. Sequencing was carried out using blood. The CDR3 protein is CASSQTRDRGFYEQYF. CDR3 DNA sequence: TGTGCCAGCAGCCAGACCCGGGACAGGGGTTTCTACGAGCAGTACTTC.